This T cell receptor beta chain derives from a study of blood T cell repertoires in COVID-19. As for the study in general: There were acute and convalescent COVID-19 samples, and they came from the United States, Italy and Spain.

Germline V gene data show CDR1 as SGHAT and CDR2 as FQDESV (reference sequence). Trimming cost V 5 bases and J 4 bases; bases outside gene matches: 7. CDR3 length: 15 amino acids. Clones were sequenced by immunoSEQ multiplex PCR, and TCRdb holds only the in-frame ones, with some missing. The data show 110,000 to 150,000 clones, with roughly 79% seen just once and over 8% held by the top ten. This clone was seen only once. This receptor was obtained from a human donor in a cohort sampled during active COVID-19. The specimen was peripheral blood. The chain carries TRBV11-1 and TRBJ2-2; TRBD1 matches at 7 bases. CDR3: CASSGDRVSTGELFF. CDR3 bases: TGTGCCAGCAGCGGAGACAGGGTATCCACCGGGGAGCTGTTTTTT.